Listed here are 5 T cell receptor beta chains from one sample, sequenced in a study of metastatic and nonmetastatic thyroid tumors. TCRdb re-called the PCR reads with MiXCR. The sample includes some 64,000 clones, approximately 4.1% of them seen just once. No treatment had been given to any patient before thyroid surgery. Sequencing was performed on blood. Every receptor here comes from a female donor with papillary thyroid cancer or a benign thyroid nodule (not recorded which). Some clones in this sample may be carry-over from other donors' samples.

This clone has ten or more counts. The chain carries TRBV5-4 and TRBJ1-6, with 8 nucleotides matching TRBD1. CDR1 is SGHNT, CDR2 YYREEE, per germline (reference sequence). V was clipped by 0 bases and J by 2 bases; unmatched bases: 7. CDR3 length: 18 residues. CDR3 loop: CASSLGDRGSPYNSPLHF. The CDR3 DNA follows: TGTGCCAGCAGCTTGGGAGACAGGGGCTCCCCCTATAATTCACCCCTCCACTTT.

This clone has only a few counts. A much larger clone lies a single base off, so this may be a read error. The chain couples TRBV10-2 to TRBJ1-1, with D tentatively TRBD1 (5 bases). The length of the CDR3 is 13 residues. Per the germline V gene, CDR1 is WSHSY and CDR2 is SAAADI. CDR3 sequence (DNA): TGCGCCAGCAAGGGGATGGTGAACACTGAAGCTTTATTT. It is translated as CASKGMVNTEALF.

This clone was picked up many times. J is TRBJ1-5 and V is TRBV6-1; TRBD1 is a possible D gene (5 bases). The V and J ends lost 5 bases and 5 bases respectively, with 13 bases between them. The length of the CDR3 is 14 residues. Germline V gives CDR1 MNHNS, CDR2 SASEGT. The CDR3 nucleotides read TGTGCCAGCAGTTACGGGGGGGGGGATCAGCCCCAGCATTTT. It specifies CASSYGGGDQPQHF.

This clone was recorded many times. CDR3 in DNA: TGTGCCAGCAGGGCTCAGGGGTCCGGGGAGCTGTTTTTT. Translating gives CASRAQGSGELFF. This chain connects TRBV7-9 to TRBJ2-2; tentatively, D is TRBD1 (6 bases). Germline V lookup: CDR1 SEHNR, CDR2 FQNEAQ (reference sequence). Deletions cut 6 bases from V and 6 bases from J, with 11 bases between. The CDR3 consists of 13 residues.

This clone has a count of ten or more. The chain employs TRBV28 and TRBJ1-4; tentatively, D is TRBD1 (5 bases). With 6 bases removed from V and 5 bases from J, the gap between germline ends came to 13 bases. Germline lookup yields CDR1 MDHEN and CDR2 SYDVKM. The CDR3 is made up of 14 amino acids. The CDR3 spells CASSLRQINEKLFF. The CDR3 DNA sequence: TGTGCCAGCAGCCTCAGACAGATAAATGAAAAACTGTTTTTT.